This T cell receptor beta chain stems from a study of cytomegalovirus exposure and HLA in healthy donors. Study results and limitations: Many donors carried some public TCRs, although rarity characterized most TCR sequences. Later analysis suggested links between common viral pathogens and several top significant clusters. Cytomegalovirus association was listed for about 150 TCR beta chains. Later on, an analysis tied some 17,000 TCR beta sequences to HLA alleles at 0.05 false discovery rate.

Trimming removed 7 bases at V and 2 bases at J, with 16 bases between. Germline CDR1 MNHEY, CDR2 SMNVEV (reference sequence). The CDR3 totals 15 residues. Primers included in the PCR were 60 Vbeta and 13 Jbeta primers. Data came from immunoSEQ multiplex PCR; TCRdb stores just in-frame clones and leaves some out. The sample has 150,000 to 200,000 clones, 80% seen once. In the case of this clone: The target antigen is unknown.

This TCR derives from a male donor in good health and CMV-seropositive. Material for sequencing was PBMCs. The V call is TRBV27, the J call TRBJ2-3, with TRBD1 as a possible D gene (5 bases). DNA for the CDR3: TGTGCCAGCACCTTCGACAGAACTTACACAGATACGCAGTATTTT. Translated: CASTFDRTYTDTQYF.